This section outlines one TCR beta chain sequence together with its context. There is no known antigen for this receptor. Base quality data are lacking; no much larger clone is found one base away. Within the sample, other DNA sequences also encode this same CDR3. The CDR3 regions of human TCRbeta chains were subjected to immunosequencing. The original methods were these. TCRs in the repertoires were matched against a reference library of SARS-CoV-2-specific TCRs that had been generated with the MIRA antigen-specificity platform. Breadth was defined as the fraction of unique TCRs that were SARS-CoV-2-associated, and depth was defined as the fraction of total T cells that were SARS-CoV-2-associated. Using the MIRA data, each spike-specific TCR was mapped to the spike region that the TCR reacts to and placed in a CD4 or CD8 class. Log10-transformed breadth and depth values were compared by one-way ANOVA with Sidak's multiple comparisons tests. TCRdb retrieved this table from immuneACCESS and kept in-frame rearrangements only. Not all clones are present; in checked studies, unresolved V genes account for under half, and no reason is known for the remainder. From that table come the V and J calls and clone size; the DNA was used to work out D and trimming. A total of 150,000 to 200,000 clones appear in this sample, 80% to 95% of them only once. More than 0.9% of the sample is in the top ten clones.

Per the publication, the time point label means: about 28 days (+/-7) after the second vaccine dose. Because spike-specific TCR depth and breadth did not differ between the two schedules, AZD1222 recipients who got a second dose at roughly 4 weeks were pooled with those who got a second dose at roughly 12 weeks. The vaccinee samples were drawn from two UK trials, COV001 and COV002, one of which was a single-blind randomized controlled phase 2/3 trial testing AZD1222 (ChAdOx1 nCoV-19) in healthy adults. For TCRbeta chain sequencing, PBMC samples were collected from trial participants at day 0 and at day 28 after the second dose. This sample was taken from a study of T cell responses to AZD1222 COVID-19 vaccine (dated by TCRdb to 2020 to 2023). About the full investigation: TCR sequencing covered over 230 trial participants: 207 given two doses of AZD1222 and 26 given two doses of MenACWY control vaccine. Enrollment into the trials was organized by age into subgroups of 18-55, 56-69 and 70-plus years, and those subgroups contained roughly 150, 30 and 60 TCR-sequenced participants, respectively.

The CDR3 goes from the cysteine to the phenylalanine over 13 residues. CDR3 DNA only is kept here, 39 bases in frame from base 1. V gives up 0 bases and J gives up 5 bases, and the segment between their germline ends measures 7 bases. CDR1 and CDR2 (SGHRS, YFSETQ) derive from the germline V gene. Findings and caveats that apply to the study as a whole: The 56-69-year group was small, and its depth increase did not reach significance, likely because of low power. Only a handful of AZD1222 recipients were SARS-CoV-2 seropositive at baseline, limiting conclusions about previously exposed vaccinees. The whole spike protein was spanned by vaccine-associated CD4 TCRs, and dominant responses were seen in regions 160-218 and 743-854. A significant rise in spike-specific TCR breadth and depth was observed after two AZD1222 doses relative to day 0 and relative to MenACWY recipients. Reportedly, close to half of the unique spike-specific TCRs recognized epitopes lying outside the regions that are mutated in the B.1.351 and B.1.1.7 variants. Participants were mostly white British, with more females than males. The authors suggested clonal diversity may have been underestimated. Because no day 14 peak-response samples were available, repertoires were characterized only after the peak T cell response.

Recombination joined TRBV5-1 with TRBJ2-3, with the D gene uncertain. This sequence was found in an adult who received the AZD1222 COVID-19 vaccine. This material consisted of peripheral blood, taken 28 days after the second AZD1222 dose. The CDR3 reads CASSLAVEDTQYF. Read as DNA, the sequence is TGCGCCAGCAGCTTGGCTGTGGAAGATACGCAGTATTTT.